A selection of T cell receptor beta chains follows, all from one sample in a study of Ad26.COV2.S vaccination and SARS-CoV-2 variants. Generated by immunoSEQ multiplex PCR, the TCRdb table keeps only in-frame clones and is missing some. The table has around 450,000 clones, roughly nine tenths seen once. Here the sequenced sample was peripheral blood, taken in a trial of Ad26.COV2.S vaccine versus placebo. These receptors were taken from a person aged 18-60 years who received the Ad26.COV2.S COVID-19 vaccine or a placebo. The CDR3 runs from the conserved cysteine through the conserved F or W. A D gene is named only where the DNA matches it firmly. Some rows mark clone size as missing; the rest say once, few, many or name a class of expanded clone.

V gene	clone size	J gene	D gene	CDR3 DNA	CDR3 protein
TRBV6-5	-	TRBJ1-5	-	TGTGCCAGCAGGGCGGATTTGAATCAGCCCCAGCATTTT	CASRADLNQPQHF
TRBV5-5	-	TRBJ2-7	-	TGTGCCAGCAGCTTAGGCGGATACTACGAGCAGTACTTC	CASSLGGYYEQYF
TRBV18	-	TRBJ2-5	TRBD1	TGTGCCAGCTCACCGTATAAAGGGGGCGACGTAGAGACCCAGTACTTC	CASSPYKGGDVETQYF
TRBV28	-	TRBJ2-7	-	TGTGCCAGCAGTTCCCCGGGGGCCGAACCTCTCTACGAGCAGTACTTC	CASSSPGAEPLYEQYF
TRBV5-1	-	TRBJ2-3	-	TGCGCCAGCAGCTTGAGACCGTCTAGCACAGATACGCAGTATTTT	CASSLRPSSTDTQYF
TRBV28	-	TRBJ2-1	-	TGTGCCAGTACAAAGGAGTACAATGAGCAGTTCTTC	CASTKEYNEQFF
TRBV29-1	-	TRBJ2-3	-	TGCAGCGTCTCCGGGGGGCCGATTGGTAATACGCAGTATTTT	CSVSGGPIGNTQYF
TRBV7-9	-	TRBJ1-2	-	TGTGCCAGCACCTGGGGGGAAATTGTCTACACCTTC	CASTWGEIVYTF
TRBV5-8	-	TRBJ1-4	-	TGTGCCAGCAGCCCAGGACAGCCTAATGAAAAACTGTTTTTT	CASSPGQPNEKLFF
TRBV19	-	TRBJ2-2	-	TGTGCCAGTAGTATCCGGGGGATCCCCGGGGAGCTGTTTTTT	CASSIRGIPGELFF
TRBV7-2	-	TRBJ2-1	-	TGTGCCAGCAGCTTGCTAGCAGGTGATTGGAGTGAGCAGTTCTTC	CASSLLAGDWSEQFF
TRBV7-2	-	TRBJ2-7	-	TGTGCCAGCAGCTTATGGGCGGGGTTCTCCTACGAGCAGTACTTC	CASSLWAGFSYEQYF
TRBV7-6	-	TRBJ1-6	-	TGTGCCAGCAGCTACCTTGATTCACCCCTCCACTTT	CASSYLDSPLHF
TRBV12-3/TRBV12-4	-	TRBJ1-2	-	TGTGCCAGCAGTTTAGGCAGGGGCTACACCTTC	CASSLGRGYTF
TRBV7-8	-	TRBJ1-2	-	TGTGCCAGCAGCCCGGACCGCTACTATGGCTACACCTTC	CASSPDRYYGYTF
TRBV5-1	-	TRBJ2-5	-	TGCGCCAGCAGCTTGGCTTCTCGGGGGTGGGAGACCCAGTACTTC	CASSLASRGWETQYF
TRBV5-8	-	TRBJ1-1	TRBD1	TGTGCCAGCAGCTTGTTGGACAGGAGGACTTTCTTT	CASSLLDRRTFF
TRBV28	once	TRBJ1-2	-	TGTGCCAGCATCCCCCGGAGGGATTATGGCTACACCTTC	CASIPRRDYGYTF
TRBV19	-	TRBJ2-3	-	TGTGCCAGTAGGCGTACAGGGGGGGACGCTACGCAGTATTTT	CASRRTGGDATQYF
TRBV18	-	TRBJ1-1	-	TGTGCCAGCTCACCATTCTCCGGGCAAGGAACTGAAGCTTTCTTT	CASSPFSGQGTEAFF
TRBV13	-	TRBJ2-1	-	TGTGCCAGCAGCCGTTGGGACAGCGGGCCGAACAATGAGCAGTTCTTC	CASSRWDSGPNNEQFF
TRBV5-1	-	TRBJ1-2	-	TGCGCCAGCAGACAGGCTAACTATGGCTACACCTTC	CASRQANYGYTF
TRBV4-3	-	TRBJ1-2	-	TGCGCCAGCAGCCAAGGGGTAGGGGGAAGCTATGGCTACACCTTC	CASSQGVGGSYGYTF
TRBV10-3	-	TRBJ2-7	-	TGTGCCATCAGAGACAGCTACTACGAGCAGTACTTC	CAIRDSYYEQYF
TRBV7-3	-	TRBJ2-5	TRBD2	TGTGCCAGCAGCGTAAAAAGCGGGGGGCAAGAGACCCAGTACTTC	CASSVKSGGQETQYF
TRBV5-8	-	TRBJ2-1	-	TGTGCCAGCAGCTCGGGGCGTCCCAATGAGCAGTTCTTC	CASSSGRPNEQFF
TRBV4-1	few	TRBJ1-4	-	TGCGCCAGCAGCTCGGTGACAACTAATGAAAAACTGTTTTTT	CASSSVTTNEKLFF
TRBV7-2	-	TRBJ1-2	-	TGTGCCAGCAGCTTAGGCAGAGACTATGGCTACACCTTC	CASSLGRDYGYTF
TRBV4-3	once	TRBJ1-1	-	TGCGCCAGCAGCCAAGGTACGGGTTTCGGCACTGAAGCTTTCTTT	CASSQGTGFGTEAFF
TRBV5-1	-	TRBJ2-3	-	TGCGCCAGCAGTGGGGGGCAGGGATCAGATACGCAGTATTTT	CASSGGQGSDTQYF
TRBV5-6	few	TRBJ1-5	TRBD1	TGTGCCAGCAGCGGACAGGGCAATCAGCCCCAGCATTTT	CASSGQGNQPQHF
TRBV18	-	TRBJ2-1	-	TGTGCCAGCTCACCTCGGGGAACTACTACCTACAATGAGCAGTTCTTC	CASSPRGTTTYNEQFF
TRBV4-3	once	TRBJ1-5	-	TGCGCCAGCAGCCAAGATGGTAAGGGATTGCCCCAGCATTTT	CASSQDGKGLPQHF
TRBV5-8	once	TRBJ2-1	-	TGTGCCAGCAGCTTGGTCATCTCCTACAATGAGCAGTTCTTC	CASSLVISYNEQFF
TRBV12-5	once	TRBJ2-6	-	TGTGCTAGTGGTTTGGTATTGGGGATGTCTGCTGGGGCCAACGTCCTGACTTTC	CASGLVLGMSAGANVLTF
TRBV7-8	-	TRBJ2-2	TRBD2	TGTGCCAGCAGCTTAGTCTTGGGAGGGACCGGGGAGCTGTTTTTT	CASSLVLGGTGELFF
TRBV9	once	TRBJ1-6	-	TGTGCCAGCAGCCCAGACCCCCACTCACCCCTCCACTTT	CASSPDPHSPLHF
TRBV12-3/TRBV12-4	-	TRBJ1-2	-	TGTGCCAGCAGGGGGGCCCGTGTTGATGGCTACACCTTC	CASRGARVDGYTF
TRBV27	-	TRBJ2-1	TRBD2	TGTGCCAGCAGGCGGAGTTCGCTAGCGGGAGTGTATGAGCAGTTCTTC	CASRRSSLAGVYEQFF
TRBV6-6	-	TRBJ2-3	-	TGTGCCAGCAGTTACTCGGGCGGAGCTAGCACAGATACGCAGTATTTT	CASSYSGGASTDTQYF
TRBV5-5	-	TRBJ1-3	-	TGTGCCAGCAGCTTGGGGGGGTTTCCTGGAAACACCATATATTTT	CASSLGGFPGNTIYF
TRBV29-1	-	TRBJ2-7	-	TGCAGCGTTGGCGGACGGAGCTCCTACGAGCAGTACTTC	CSVGGRSSYEQYF
TRBV6-5	-	TRBJ1-2	-	TGTGCCAGCAGCGTCGTTCGAGGGACTGGCTACACCTTC	CASSVVRGTGYTF
TRBV5-1	-	TRBJ1-5	-	TGCGCCAGCAGCGTGGACGGAGGCAATCAGCCCCAGCATTTT	CASSVDGGNQPQHF
TRBV6-6	-	TRBJ1-1	-	TGTGCCAGCAGTTATGGCCCCCACAATAGCGACACTGAAGCTTTCTTT	CASSYGPHNSDTEAFF
TRBV5-6	-	TRBJ1-3	TRBD1	TGTGCCAGCAGCTTGGTTGGGACAGGGACATCTGGAAACACCATATATTTT	CASSLVGTGTSGNTIYF
TRBV3-1/TRBV3-2	few	TRBJ1-2	TRBD1	TGTGCCAGCAGCCAAAGGGACAGGGGGACCTATGGCTACACCTTC	CASSQRDRGTYGYTF
TRBV5-1	-	TRBJ2-7	TRBD1	TGCGCCAGCAGCTCCCGTTTTGGGACAGACTACGAGCAGTACTTC	CASSSRFGTDYEQYF
TRBV4-3	once	TRBJ1-4	-	TGCGCCAGCAGCCAAGTAGCAGGGCGTTTGACTAATGAAAAACTGTTTTTT	CASSQVAGRLTNEKLFF
TRBV10-3	-	TRBJ2-7	-	TGTGCCCACGGGGGGCGTCCCTACGAGCAGTACTTC	CAHGGRPYEQYF
TRBV5-1	-	TRBJ1-2	-	TGCGCCAGCAGCTTGAAGGGTAACGATGGCTACACCTTC	CASSLKGNDGYTF
TRBV25-1	-	TRBJ2-5	-	TGTGCCAGCAGTGAAGCGGGGGCCGCACAAGAGACCCAGTACTTC	CASSEAGAAQETQYF
TRBV11-3	-	TRBJ1-6	-	TGTGCCAGCAGCAACCAGGGGTATGGTTCACCCCTCCACTTT	CASSNQGYGSPLHF
TRBV27	-	TRBJ2-5	-	TGTGCCAGCAGGCCATCTAGCGCAGGGGCCCAGTACTTC	CASRPSSAGAQYF
TRBV7-9	-	TRBJ1-6	-	TGTGCCAGCAGCCGAGTTAGGGTCGGTAATTCACCCCTCCACTTT	CASSRVRVGNSPLHF
TRBV7-9	-	TRBJ2-3	TRBD1	TGTGCCAGCGATTCCGGGACAGGGTTAGATACGCAGTATTTT	CASDSGTGLDTQYF
TRBV2	-	TRBJ1-2	TRBD1	TGTGCCAGCAGAACGGGACAGGGGGCTGGCTACACCTTC	CASRTGQGAGYTF
TRBV7-9	-	TRBJ2-7	-	TGTGCCAGCAGCCAGCAGGCGGGTCACAACGAGCAGTACTTC	CASSQQAGHNEQYF
TRBV5-1	-	TRBJ2-2	-	TGCGCCAGCAGCTTCCGGACAGCCTCGAACACCGGGGAGCTGTTTTTT	CASSFRTASNTGELFF
TRBV6-2/TRBV6-3	-	TRBJ2-1	TRBD2	TGTGCCAGCAGTTACTCGAATATCGCGGGGGCCTACAATGAGCAGTTCTTC	CASSYSNIAGAYNEQFF